This TCR beta chain came from a study of early T cells in non-severe SARS-CoV-2 infection. One entry per CDR3 protein results from TCRdb running MiXCR on the 5' RACE reads. The sample yields over 60,000 distinct CDR3 sequences, roughly a tenth seen once. This CDR3 comprises 12 residues. This clonotype was seen a few times. The starting material was whole blood, obtained at baseline. The chain has TRBV21-1 and TRBJ1-1. TRBV21-1 is recorded as a pseudogene. The sequence was obtained from an adult who was a healthcare worker with PCR-confirmed SARS-CoV-2 infection or an uninfected control (not recorded which). CDR3 residues: CASSPRGTEAFF. CDR3 DNA sequence: TGTGCCAGCAGCCCTCGAGGAACTGAAGCTTTCTTT.